Given below is one T cell receptor beta chain in context. Its antigen remains unknown. Using a J-beta primer mix together with a sample-barcoded 5' primer, a second PCR was run for roughly 7 to 11 cycles. From the 5' RACE reads, TCRdb called clonotypes with MiXCR, one entry per CDR3 protein. The sample includes 1.2 million to 1.5 million distinct CDR3 sequences, approximately 60% of them seen just once. The data stem from a study of blood T cells in healthy people across ages. The CDR3 has 18 residues. Looked up from germline, CDR1 is KGHDR and CDR2 is SFDVKD. V trimming: 5 bases; J trimming: 5 bases; junction bases outside the gene matches: 17. Overall study findings and caveats: Versus aged donors, long-lived donors had higher diversity and more naive CD4+ cells.

The sample taken for sequencing was blood. The chain is built from TRBV24-1 and TRBJ2-5; 9 nucleotides agree with TRBD2. The clonotype was recovered from a man aged 18 to 30 in good health. CDR3 DNA: TGTGCCACCAGTGTCCCTTCACCTCTAGCGGGGTCGCGGGAGACCCAGTACTTC. Translated, it gives CATSVPSPLAGSRETQYF.